This record covers a single T cell receptor beta chain. Clones were read by immunoSEQ multiplex PCR, and TCRdb kept only the in-frame ones, dropping some. This table holds some 220,000 clones, 83% found once. This specimen belongs to a study of blood T cell repertoires in COVID-19. Study details: Acute-phase and convalescent COVID-19 samples originated in the United States, Italy and Spain.

Trimming cost V 5 bases and J 6 bases; bases outside gene matches: 11. The CDR3 length is 16 residues. Per germline, CDR1 MDHEN and CDR2 SYDVKM. This clonotype originated in a woman aged 25 to 39 with COVID-19, enrolled during active disease. The rearrangement uses TRBV28 and TRBJ1-5; 9 bases map to TRBD1. The sequenced sample consisted of peripheral blood. As DNA, the CDR3 is TGTGCCAGCAGTCCGTCCACAGGGGGCGCCTTTCAGCCCCAGCATTTT. It translates to CASSPSTGGAFQPQHF. The full variable domain, completed using reference TRBV28 and TRBJ1-5, is DVKVTQSSRYLVKRTGEKVFLECVQDMDHENMFWYRQDPGLGLRLIYFSYDVKMKEKGDIPEGYSVSREKKERFSLILESASTNQTSMYLCASSPSTGGAFQPQHFGDGTRLSIL.